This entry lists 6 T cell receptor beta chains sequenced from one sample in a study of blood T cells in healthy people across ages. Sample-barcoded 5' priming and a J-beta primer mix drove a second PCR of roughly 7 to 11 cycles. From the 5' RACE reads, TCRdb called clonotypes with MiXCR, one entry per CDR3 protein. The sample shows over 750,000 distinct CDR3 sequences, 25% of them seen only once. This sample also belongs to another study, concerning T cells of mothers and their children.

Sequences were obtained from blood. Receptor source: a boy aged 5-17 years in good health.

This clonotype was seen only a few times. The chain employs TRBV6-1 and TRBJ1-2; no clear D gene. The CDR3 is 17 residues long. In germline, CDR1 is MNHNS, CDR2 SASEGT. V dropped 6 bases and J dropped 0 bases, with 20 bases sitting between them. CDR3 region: CASSSTASTGANYGYTF. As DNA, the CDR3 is TGTGCCAGCAGCTCTACCGCGTCGACGGGAGCTAACTATGGCTACACCTTC.

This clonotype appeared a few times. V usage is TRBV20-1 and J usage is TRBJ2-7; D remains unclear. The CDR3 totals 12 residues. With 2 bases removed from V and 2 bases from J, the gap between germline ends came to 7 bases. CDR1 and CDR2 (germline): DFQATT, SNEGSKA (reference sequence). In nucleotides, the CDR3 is TGCAGTGCTAGAAGGCCCACCTACGAGCAGTACTTC. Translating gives CSARRPTYEQYF.

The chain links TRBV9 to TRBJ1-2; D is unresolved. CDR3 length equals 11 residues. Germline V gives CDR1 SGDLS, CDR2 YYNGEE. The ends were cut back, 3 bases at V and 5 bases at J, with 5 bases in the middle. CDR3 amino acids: CASSAIYGYTF. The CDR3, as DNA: TGTGCCAGCAGCGCGATATATGGCTACACCTTC.

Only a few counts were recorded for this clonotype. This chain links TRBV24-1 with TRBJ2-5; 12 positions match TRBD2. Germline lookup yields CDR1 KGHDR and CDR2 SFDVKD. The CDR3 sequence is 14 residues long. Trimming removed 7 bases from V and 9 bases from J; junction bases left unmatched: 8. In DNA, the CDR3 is TGTGCCACCAGCGGACTAGCGGGGTCCGGGGCCCAGTACTTC. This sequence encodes CATSGLAGSGAQYF.

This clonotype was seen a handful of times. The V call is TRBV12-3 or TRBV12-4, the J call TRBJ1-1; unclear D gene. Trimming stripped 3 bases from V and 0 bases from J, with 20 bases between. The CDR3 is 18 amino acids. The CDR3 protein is CASSFLRDIFALNTEAFF. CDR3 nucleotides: TGTGCCAGCAGTTTTCTTCGGGATATTTTTGCTTTGAACACTGAAGCTTTCTTT.

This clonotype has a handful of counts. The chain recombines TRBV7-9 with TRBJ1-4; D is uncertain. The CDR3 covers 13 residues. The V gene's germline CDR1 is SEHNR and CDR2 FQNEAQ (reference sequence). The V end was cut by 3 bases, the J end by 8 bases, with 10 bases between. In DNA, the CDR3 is TGTGCCAGCAGCTTTGGGGTAGGGGAAAAACTGTTTTTT. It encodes CASSFGVGEKLFF. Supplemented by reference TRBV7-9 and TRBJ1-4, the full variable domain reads DTGVSQNPRHKITKRGQNVTFRCDPISEHNRLYWYRQTLGQGPEFLTYFQNEAQLEKSRLLSDRFSAERPKGSFSTLEIQRTEQGDSAMYLCASSFGVGEKLFFGSGTQLSVL.